This TCR beta chain was sequenced in a study of human T cells and chemical hapten exposure. Study details: Patients received weekly diphenylcyclopropenone doses to the scalp throughout the approximately 24-week study. Study-level results: With DPC sensitization, TCRs exceeding 1 in 1000 frequency showed no change.

V was clipped by 7 bases and J by 0 bases, with 13 bases between them. The CDR3 loop spans 15 amino acids. CDR1 ENHRY and CDR2 SYGVKD come from the germline V gene. The library put unique molecular identifiers onto individual cDNA molecules. Via MiXCR, TCRdb re-called the RACE reads, giving one row per CDR3 protein. The repertoire consists of fewer than 300,000 distinct CDR3 sequences, with about 7.7% occurring once and the leading ten covering 0.9% to 1.5%. In its sample, this clonotype was seen many times. Its cognate antigen is unknown. The time point here: pre-sensitization, week 0. The treatment: therapeutic diphenylcyclopropenone sensitization with weekly scalp DPC. Before extraction, the whole blood was not fractionated, and total RNA was taken from it.

Sequenced material: whole blood, taken in connection with sensitization to the hapten diphenylcyclopropenone (DPC). This sequence joins TRBV10-3 and TRBJ2-1, with D possibly matching TRBD1 (6 bases). The sequence was obtained from a man between 18 and 35 years old with alopecia areata. Some clones in this sample may be carry-over from other donors' samples. The CDR3 protein is CAIKDRGSSYNEQFF. In DNA form, the CDR3 reads TGTGCCATCAAGGACAGAGGGAGCTCCTACAATGAGCAGTTCTTC.